Shown below are 28 T cell receptor beta chains from a single sample sequenced in a study of CD8 T cells in ankylosing spondylitis. TCRdb ran MiXCR on the 5' RACE reads and lists one entry per CDR3 protein. This sample has about 340,000 distinct CDR3 sequences, with roughly 20% found just once. Sequenced: blood, either unsorted or a sorted T cell fraction (not recorded which). These receptors all come from a male donor with ankylosing spondylitis or in good health (not recorded which).

This clonotype was counted many times. The chain carries TRBV10-3 and TRBJ2-1, with 9 bases fitting TRBD1. Germline values: CDR1 ENHRY, CDR2 SYGVKD. The junction had 13 bases not matched to a gene; V was cut back by 10 bases and J by 6 bases. The length of the CDR3 is 15 residues. CDR3 bases: TGTGCCACCAGACCGGGACAGGGTGGGGTCAATGAGCAGTTCTTC. Amino acid sequence: CATRPGQGGVNEQFF.

The chain recombines TRBV7-9 with TRBJ2-3; D is possibly TRBD2 (5 bases). The CDR3 contains 14 residues. CDR1 SEHNR and CDR2 FQNEAQ come from the germline V gene (reference sequence). With 3 bases removed from V and 5 bases from J, the gap between germline ends came to 12 bases. The CDR3 region is CASSFILAKDTQYF. The DNA for the CDR3 is TGTGCCAGCAGCTTCATCCTAGCCAAAGATACGCAGTATTTT.

The chain uses TRBV20-1 and TRBJ2-5; D call uncertain. This CDR3 spans 13 amino acids. The germline V gene encodes CDR1 DFQATT and CDR2 SNEGSKA (reference sequence). Trimming pared 3 bases from V and 1 base from J, leaving 9 bases between. The CDR3 protein is CSASRSPQETQYF. The CDR3 bases are TGCAGTGCTAGTAGGTCCCCCCAAGAGACCCAGTACTTC.

V usage is TRBV5-1 and J usage is TRBJ2-1; 12 bases align to TRBD1. The CDR3 is made up of 18 amino acids. Germline loops: CDR1 SGHRS, CDR2 YFSETQ. Losses at the gene ends were 3 bases for V and 0 bases for J; bases not matched to a gene: 7. The CDR3 nucleotides read TGCGCCAGCAGCTCCGGGACAGGGGGCTGGGGCTCCTACAATGAGCAGTTCTTC. Protein sequence: CASSSGTGGWGSYNEQFF.

This clonotype was detected a few times. V usage is TRBV4-1 and J usage is TRBJ2-3, with D uncertain. This CDR3 contains 15 residues. Trimming removed 1 base at V and 1 base at J, with 9 bases between. CDR1 is MGHRA and CDR2 is YSYEKL in the germline V gene. CDR3 protein: CASSQVPERTDTQYF. The DNA of the CDR3 is TGCGCCAGCAGCCAAGTGCCGGAGCGCACAGATACGCAGTATTTT.

This clonotype was found a few times. The genes are TRBV12-3 or TRBV12-4 and TRBJ2-3; D unclear. The CDR3 runs 14 residues. Trimming left V 3 bases short and J 0 bases short, with 7 bases between. The CDR3 DNA is TGTGCCAGCAGTTTTACGACTAGCACAGATACGCAGTATTTT. Its translation is CASSFTTSTDTQYF.

This rearrangement joins TRBV7-9 to TRBJ2-7; tentatively, D is TRBD1 (5 bases). The V gene's germline CDR1 is SEHNR and CDR2 FQNEAQ (reference sequence). CDR3 length: 14 amino acids. V lost 7 bases, J lost 4 bases, and 17 bases lay in between. The CDR3, as DNA: TGTGCCAGCAACATGCAGGGTTTAGATTACGAGCAGTACTTC. It codes for CASNMQGLDYEQYF. Variable domain in full (rest from reference TRBV7-9 and TRBJ2-7): DTGVSQNPRHKITKRGQNVTFRCDPISEHNRLYWYRQTLGQGPEFLTYFQNEAQLEKSRLLSDRFSAERPKGSFSTLEIQRTEQGDSAMYLCASNMQGLDYEQYFGPGTRLTVT.

This clonotype was recorded a few times. This chain links TRBV4-1 with TRBJ2-5, with TRBD1 as a possible D gene (5 bases). The V and J ends lost 0 bases and 5 bases respectively, with 19 bases between them. This CDR3 contains 17 residues. Per the germline V gene, CDR1 is MGHRA and CDR2 is YSYEKL. CDR3 sequence: CASSQDLSGLILETQYF. CDR3 sequence (DNA): TGCGCCAGCAGCCAAGATCTGTCAGGGCTTATTCTGGAGACCCAGTACTTC.

This sequence joins TRBV3-1 and TRBJ2-1, with D tentatively TRBD1 (6 bases). V lost 1 base and J 3 bases, leaving 7 bases between the germline ends. Germline V gene sequence: CDR1 LGHDT, CDR2 YNNKEL (reference sequence). CDR3 length: 14 amino acids. CDR3 nucleotides: TGTGCCAGCAGCCAAGTAGGGGGCTACAATGAGCAGTTCTTC. This sequence encodes CASSQVGGYNEQFF.

This clonotype was seen more than once but under ten times. The gene calls are TRBV12-3 or TRBV12-4 and TRBJ2-3, with 7 positions matching TRBD1. CDR3 size: 15 residues. V gave up 6 bases and J gave up 2 bases; unmatched junction bases: 8. The CDR3 reads CASSAGTATTDTQYF. The CDR3, as DNA: TGTGCCAGCAGCGCCGGGACAGCCACCACAGATACGCAGTATTTT.

This clonotype was recorded a few times. This chain uses TRBV25-1 with TRBJ1-6, with unresolved D. The V end was cut by 5 bases, the J end by 7 bases, with 6 bases between. Germline CDR1 MGHDK, CDR2 SYGVNS. The CDR3 has 12 amino acids. The CDR3 region has the DNA TGTGCCAGCAGTCGAAGCAATTCACCCCTCCACTTT. Encoded protein: CASSRSNSPLHF.

The genes are TRBV27 and TRBJ2-7; no reliable D call. Germline lookup yields CDR1 MNHEY and CDR2 SMNVEV (reference sequence). This CDR3 region has 15 residues. Trimming shortened V by 0 bases and J by 2 bases, and 11 bases separated the two germline ends. The CDR3 here is CASSLSNLLAYEQYF. In nucleotides, the CDR3 is TGTGCCAGCAGTTTATCGAACCTACTTGCCTACGAGCAGTACTTC.

The chain couples TRBV24-1 to TRBJ2-2; 9 bases are a match to TRBD2. The ends lost 5 bases at V and 5 bases at J; junction bases unmatched: 5. From germline, CDR1 is KGHDR and CDR2 SFDVKD. The CDR3 totals 15 residues. The CDR3 here is CATSAIAGVTGELFF. DNA for the CDR3: TGTGCCACCAGTGCTATAGCGGGGGTGACCGGGGAGCTGTTTTTT.

V and J are TRBV30 and TRBJ2-5; D gene uncertain. CDR1 GTSNPN and CDR2 SVGIG come from the germline V gene (reference sequence). The CDR3 contains 11 residues. V lost 8 bases and J lost 5, with 12 bases in between. The CDR3 region has the DNA TGTGCCCTTAACAGTGGGGAGACCCAGTACTTC. This sequence encodes CALNSGETQYF.

This clonotype has a handful of counts. CDR3 residues: CASSQVESSYNEQFF. The CDR3 DNA follows: TGCGCCAGCAGCCAAGTAGAAAGCTCCTACAATGAGCAGTTCTTC. The rearrangement joins TRBV4-1 to TRBJ2-1; D remains ambiguous. There are 15 residues in the CDR3. The germline V and J ends were trimmed by 1 base and 0 bases, with 7 bases remaining between them. Looked up from germline, CDR1 is MGHRA and CDR2 is YSYEKL.

The CDR3 DNA reads as TGTGCCAGCAGTTTCGAGACAGCCACTGAAGCTTTCTTT. Protein product: CASSFETATEAFF. The genes are TRBV12-3 or TRBV12-4 and TRBJ1-1, with a tentative D call TRBD1 (5 bases). The V gene lost 3 bases and the J gene lost 4 bases, with 9 bases spanning the gap. This CDR3 is 13 amino acids long.

There are a few counts of this clonotype. The V gene is TRBV7-8, the J gene TRBJ2-1, with a weak D call TRBD2 (7 bases). This CDR3 has 17 amino acids. From germline, CDR1 is SGHVS and CDR2 FQNEAQ. The V and J ends lost 4 bases and 7 bases respectively, with 23 bases between them. CDR3 region: CASSSPPWGGALNEQFF. The CDR3 nucleotides are TGTGCCAGCAGCTCACCACCTTGGGGGGGGGCCTTGAATGAGCAGTTCTTC.

The chain joins TRBV11-2 to TRBJ2-3; D is uncertain. V was trimmed by 9 bases and J by 4 bases, leaving 11 bases between them. Germline values: CDR1 SGHAT, CDR2 FQNNGV. The CDR3 runs to 12 residues. CDR3 protein: CASSPLADTQYF. The CDR3 nucleotides are TGTGCCAGTAGCCCTTTAGCAGATACGCAGTATTTT.

This clonotype turned up a few times. The rearrangement uses TRBV7-9 and TRBJ2-5; TRBD2 agrees at 14 bases. This CDR3 has 17 residues. Trimming at V came to 6 bases and at J to 4 bases, leaving 10 bases not matched to a gene. Germline CDR1 is SEHNR and CDR2 is FQNEAQ (reference sequence). CDR3 sequence reads: CASRTTTSGGAPETQYF. The CDR3 DNA sequence: TGTGCCAGCAGAACAACGACTAGCGGGGGGGCCCCAGAGACCCAGTACTTC.

The table lists this clonotype with a few counts. The J gene is TRBJ2-6, the V gene TRBV15; D possibly corresponds to TRBD1 (6 bases). Germline CDR1 reads LNHNV; CDR2 reads YYDKDF (reference sequence). V shed 4 bases and J shed 0 bases, with 19 bases lying between them. The length of the CDR3 is 19 residues. The CDR3 bases are TGTGCCACCAGCATTCAACAGGGAGAGCCCACCTCTGGGGCCAACGTCCTGACTTTC. This codes for CATSIQQGEPTSGANVLTF.

In its sample, this clonotype was seen a few times. The rearrangement uses TRBV4-1 and TRBJ2-7; D is unclear. The CDR3 loop spans 15 amino acids. V dropped 1 base and J dropped 5 bases, with 15 bases sitting between them. Germline V gene data show CDR1 as MGHRA and CDR2 as YSYEKL. In nucleotides, the CDR3 is TGCGCCAGCAGCCAAGTTACGGAAATGATCCACGAGCAGTACTTC. It codes for CASSQVTEMIHEQYF.

This clonotype has more than one count but fewer than ten. This sequence joins TRBV11-2 and TRBJ2-7; 7 bases are shared with TRBD1. V lost 1 base, J lost 4 bases, and 4 bases stayed unmatched. Germline CDR1 is SGHAT and CDR2 is FQNNGV. This CDR3 comprises 14 residues. The CDR3 bases are TGTGCCAGCAGCTTAGGAGGGGGCCAATACGAGCAGTACTTC. This encodes CASSLGGGQYEQYF.

The chain has TRBV11-2 and TRBJ2-7; the D is unclear. V was cut by 0 bases and J by 6 bases, with 9 bases left in between. There are 13 residues in the CDR3. Germline V gives CDR1 SGHAT, CDR2 FQNNGV. CDR3 DNA sequence: TGTGCCAGCAGCTTAGATACCCTACTCGAGCAGTACTTC. Amino acids: CASSLDTLLEQYF.

The chain is built from TRBV2 and TRBJ2-3; 11 bases match TRBD2. V shed 8 bases and J 6 bases; nucleotides not matched to a gene: 7. The CDR3 length is 14 residues. In germline, CDR1 is SNHLY, CDR2 FYNNEI. CDR3 in DNA: TGTGCCAGCGGAGGACTAGCGGGTAGGGATACGCAGTATTTT. Translating gives CASGGLAGRDTQYF.

The rearrangement uses TRBV10-3 and TRBJ2-7; 8 positions agree with TRBD1. The CDR3 has 14 amino acids. J gave up 6 bases and V 0 bases, and 4 bases lay outside the gene matches. The germline CDR1 and CDR2 sequences are ENHRY and SYGVKD. CDR3 in DNA: TGTGCCATCAGTGAGTCCCAGGGGGCGGGCGAGCAGTACTTC. The encoded protein is CAISESQGAGEQYF.

This clonotype was counted between two and nine times. The chain has TRBV27 and TRBJ2-1; no reliable D call. Germline V lookup: CDR1 MNHEY, CDR2 SMNVEV (reference sequence). The CDR3 consists of 12 residues. The germline V and J ends were trimmed by 8 bases and 1 base, with 6 bases remaining between them. DNA of the CDR3: TGTGCCAGCGGGTTTTCCTACAATGAGCAGTTCTTC. The encoded protein is CASGFSYNEQFF.

This clonotype was counted only a few times. The chain joins TRBV5-6 to TRBJ1-1, with 9 bases identical to TRBD1. Trimming cost V 7 bases and J 11 bases; bases outside gene matches: 15. There are 14 residues in the CDR3. Germline V gene lookup returns CDR1 SGHDT and CDR2 YYEEEE. The CDR3 sequence is CASSLGQGSNGAFF. The CDR3 nucleotides read TGTGCCAGCTCTCTGGGACAGGGCTCTAACGGGGCTTTCTTT.

The table lists this clonotype with many counts. The chain joins TRBV5-1 to TRBJ2-1; D unclear. Germline V CDR1 and CDR2: SGHRS, YFSETQ. Trimming stripped 5 bases from V and 3 bases from J, with 9 bases between. There are 13 residues in the CDR3. The DNA for the CDR3 is TGCGCCAGCAGTGAGGAACACTACAATGAGCAGTTCTTC. It codes for CASSEEHYNEQFF.